A selection of T cell receptor beta chains follows, all from one sample in a study of PD-L1 blockade in urothelial cancer. Profiled with immunoSEQ multiplex PCR; TCRdb holds only in-frame clones, not every one. This table holds about 30,000 clones, around 86% found once. Sequencing was performed on PBMCs, taken around atezolizumab (anti-PD-L1) treatment. The receptors shown here come from a man in his fifties or sixties with urothelial cancer. Both conserved end residues are part of each CDR3. The order of the fields is V gene, CDR3 protein.

v_call: TRBV7-9; cdr3_aa: CASSLGTYEQYF
v_call: TRBV6-5; cdr3_aa: CASSPHNEQFF
v_call: TRBV9; cdr3_aa: CASSVVQGGQGYTF
v_call: TRBV5-6; cdr3_aa: CASSLQMNTEAFF
v_call: TRBV6-1; cdr3_aa: CASSEHRGDGTF
v_call: TRBV5-6; cdr3_aa: CASSPDGRGNIQYF
v_call: TRBV9; cdr3_aa: CASSPSSGSGNTIYF
v_call: TRBV2; cdr3_aa: CASSKTDSNQPQHF
v_call: TRBV4-1; cdr3_aa: CASSRGQGRSYEQYF
v_call: TRBV5-1; cdr3_aa: CASSLQGAGNSPLHF
v_call: TRBV18; cdr3_aa: CASSPVATGETQYF
v_call: TRBV19; cdr3_aa: CASRLGTGDTDTQYF
v_call: TRBV25-1; cdr3_aa: CASSEGGSSGNTIYF
v_call: TRBV10-3; cdr3_aa: CAISDSGVTGETQYF
v_call: TRBV2; cdr3_aa: CASSDGTGGDGELFF
v_call: TRBV5-4; cdr3_aa: CASSPDPSGYNEQFF
v_call: TRBV5-3; cdr3_aa: CARSGRVSDTQYF
v_call: TRBV11-2; cdr3_aa: CASSLAGGLLYGYTF
v_call: TRBV9; cdr3_aa: CASSGDRGHYNEQFF
v_call: TRBV9; cdr3_aa: CASSVGGKDRAGAFF
v_call: TRBV10-1; cdr3_aa: CASSDFRGLGDFTEAFF
v_call: TRBV27; cdr3_aa: CASSDRTNLNEQFF
v_call: TRBV5-1; cdr3_aa: CASSSLAGGRTDTQYF
v_call: TRBV6-5; cdr3_aa: CASRARQISGELFF
v_call: TRBV7-2; cdr3_aa: CASRELGLRNTEAFF
v_call: TRBV29-1; cdr3_aa: CSVPTSGRTDTQYF
v_call: TRBV5-6; cdr3_aa: CASSRMQGNTGELFF
v_call: TRBV25-1; cdr3_aa: CASSEYLAQGERELFF
v_call: TRBV5-1; cdr3_aa: CASSLGPRGRGGNTIYF
v_call: TRBV4-2; cdr3_aa: CASSREGHATTNEKLFF
v_call: TRBV27; cdr3_aa: CASTTPEGTEAFF